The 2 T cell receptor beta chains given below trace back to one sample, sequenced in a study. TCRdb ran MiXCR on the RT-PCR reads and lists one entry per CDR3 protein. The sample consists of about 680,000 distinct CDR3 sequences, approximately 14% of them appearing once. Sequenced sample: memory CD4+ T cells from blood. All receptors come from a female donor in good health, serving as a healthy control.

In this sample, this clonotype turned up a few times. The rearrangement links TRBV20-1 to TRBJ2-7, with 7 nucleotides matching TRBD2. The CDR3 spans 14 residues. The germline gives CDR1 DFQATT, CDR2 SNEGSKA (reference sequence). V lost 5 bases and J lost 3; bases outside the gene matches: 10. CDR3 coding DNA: TGCAGTGCTCGGGACTACCGGAGAATCTACGAGCAGTACTTC. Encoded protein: CSARDYRRIYEQYF.

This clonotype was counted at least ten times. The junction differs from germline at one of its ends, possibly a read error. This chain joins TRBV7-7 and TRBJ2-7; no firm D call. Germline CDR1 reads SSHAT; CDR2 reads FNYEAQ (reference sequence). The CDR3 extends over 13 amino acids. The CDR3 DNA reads TGTGCTAGCAGCTTGGACCACACGGCCGAGCAGTACTTC. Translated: CASSLDHTAEQYF.